This record covers a single T cell receptor (beta chain). The data belong to a study of CD8+ T cells in alopecia areata. Per germline, CDR1 SGHRS and CDR2 YFSETQ. V trimming: 1 base; J trimming: 6 bases; junction bases outside the gene matches: 8. This CDR3 is built from 15 residues. Investigators isolated RNA and reverse transcribed it into cDNA to act as the sequencing template. Method: immunoSEQ multiplex PCR; TCRdb's copy keeps in-frame clones and lacks some. The top ten hold 35% to 45% of the sample, which has 140,000 or so clones, approximately 65% seen once. Sequenced input: CD8+ T cells sorted from blood. The TCR originated in a human donor in good health. The V gene is TRBV5-1, the J gene TRBJ1-2; 8 nucleotides match TRBD1. This CDR3 reads CASSLPADRADGYTF. The DNA of the CDR3 is TGCGCCAGCAGCTTGCCGGCGGACAGGGCCGATGGCTACACCTTC. Using reference TRBV5-1 and TRBJ1-2 for the parts outside the CDR3, the full variable domain is KAGVTQTPRYLIKTRGQQVTLSCSPISGHRSVSWYQQTPGQGLQFLFEYFSETQRNKGNFPGRFSGRQFSNSRSEMNVSTLELGDSALYLCASSLPADRADGYTFGSGTRLTVV.